The 30 T cell receptor beta chains below all came from one sample that was sequenced in a study of Graves' ophthalmopathy and Graves' hyperthyroidism listed by TCRdb under 2018. These reads were obtained on an Illumina HiSeq 2000. TCR beta CDR3 regions were amplified from RNA transcripts for repertoire sequencing. HTBI primers and the Qiagen OneStep RT-PCR kit were used in a first-round RT-PCR, which was followed by a second-round multiplex PCR, size selection and purification. TCRdb ran its own pipeline on the public reads, namely fastp trimming at Q25 and MiXCR clone calling, and kept in-frame beta chains. Here each entry gathers all rows of one CDR3 protein and keeps the most common genes and DNA. This sample holds around 1.1 million distinct CDR3 sequences; about two fifths were observed only once. Approximately 12% of the sample lies in the top ten. Sequenced material: peripheral blood or thyroid tissue (not recorded which). Receptor source: an adult man with Graves' hyperthyroidism.

This clonotype has at least ten counts. CDR3 region: CASSISRWETQYF. CDR3 DNA: TGTGCCAGTAGTATTTCTCGCTGGGAGACCCAGTACTTC. V usage is TRBV19 and J usage is TRBJ2-5; no clear D. V shed 3 bases and J shed 5 bases, with 10 bases lying between them. CDR1 and CDR2 from the germline V gene are LNHDA and SQIVND (reference sequence). CDR3 size: 13 residues.

In its sample, this clonotype was seen many times. The chain is built from TRBV7-2 and TRBJ2-7; TRBD2 matches 8 bases. Trimming at V came to 5 bases and at J to 7 bases, leaving 4 bases not matched to a gene. Germline CDR1 is SGHTA and CDR2 is FQGNSA. The CDR3 is made up of 12 amino acids. The CDR3 nucleotides read TGTGCCAGCAGCCGGACGGGAGGGGAGCAGTACTTC. Translating it yields CASSRTGGEQYF.

The V gene is TRBV29-1, the J gene TRBJ2-7, with 8 bases matching TRBD1. The CDR3 is 15 amino acids. J gave up 5 bases and V 7 bases, and 16 bases lay outside the gene matches. Germline CDR1 and CDR2: SQVTM and ANQGSEA. The chain's CDR3 is CSARTGQETIHEQYF. CDR3 DNA sequence: TGCAGCGCAAGGACGGGACAGGAGACGATCCACGAGCAGTACTTC.

To note about this clonotype: At one boundary the junction diverges from the germline segment, which might be a read error. This chain joins TRBV15 and TRBJ2-6; D may be TRBD1 (5 bases). This CDR3 has 9 amino acids. Looked up from germline, CDR1 is LNHNV and CDR2 is YYDKDF (reference sequence). DNA for the CDR3: TGTGCCACCAGCATAGGAACAGGTTTC. Protein: CATSIGTGF.

The sample holds many counts of this clonotype. The J gene is TRBJ1-4, the V gene TRBV20-1; D unresolved. Trimming pared 0 bases from V and 5 bases from J, leaving 13 bases between. The CDR3 totals 15 residues. Germline values: CDR1 DFQATT, CDR2 SNEGSKA (reference sequence). DNA of the CDR3: TGCAGTGCTAGAGATCGAACGGGAATCAATGAAAAACTGTTTTTT. It translates to CSARDRTGINEKLFF.

At least ten counts were recorded for this clonotype. The chain employs TRBV12-3 or TRBV12-4 and TRBJ1-1; 7 bases align to TRBD1. The CDR3 has 15 amino acids. V lost 5 bases, J lost 5 bases, and 11 bases stayed unmatched. CDR3 DNA sequence: TGTGCCAGCAGTACAAGACAGGGCTTTGGGACTGAAGCTTTCTTT. Its protein product is CASSTRQGFGTEAFF.

The chain uses TRBV5-6 and TRBJ2-2; unclear D gene. This CDR3 is built from 13 residues. Between the trimmed V and J ends, which lost 3 bases and 5 bases, there was a span of 8 bases. Germline CDR1 SGHDT, CDR2 YYEEEE. The CDR3: CASSYLRTGELFF. The CDR3 DNA sequence: TGTGCCAGCAGCTACCTTCGGACCGGGGAGCTGTTTTTT.

The V call is TRBV20-1, the J call TRBJ2-5; TRBD1 is a possible D gene (5 bases). The CDR3 extends over 15 amino acids. Germline CDR1 and CDR2: DFQATT and SNEGSKA (reference sequence). Trimming stripped 6 bases from V and 2 bases from J, with 19 bases between. In DNA, the CDR3 is TGCAGTGCAAACAGGCCCCAATCCCCTCAAGAGACCCAGTACTTC. It encodes CSANRPQSPQETQYF.

This clonotype was observed many times. The rearrangement uses TRBV11-2 and TRBJ1-2, with D unresolved. Between the trimmed V and J ends, which lost 4 bases and 7 bases, there was a span of 13 bases. Germline V gives CDR1 SGHAT, CDR2 FQNNGV. The CDR3 runs 13 residues. DNA of the CDR3: TGTGCCAGCAGCTGGCGGGTTTCGGGTGGCTACACCTTC. It translates to CASSWRVSGGYTF. The complete variable domain, with remaining parts taken from reference TRBV11-2 and TRBJ1-2, reads EAGVAQSPRYKIIEKRQSVAFWCNPISGHATLYWYQQILGQGPKLLIQFQNNGVVDDSQLPKDRFSAERLKGVDSTLKIQPAKLEDSAVYLCASSWRVSGGYTFGSGTRLTVV.

V usage is TRBV4-3 and J usage is TRBJ1-2; the match to TRBD1 covers 7 bases. The CDR3 length is 14 residues. The germline CDR1 and CDR2 sequences are LGHNA and YSLEER. With V trimmed by 0 bases and J by 8 bases, 6 bases remained unmatched. CDR3 amino acids: CASSQDTGADGYTF. CDR3 coding DNA: TGCGCCAGCAGCCAAGATACAGGGGCTGACGGCTACACCTTC.

The chain has TRBV10-2 and TRBJ1-1; 7 bases line up with TRBD1. The CDR3 length is 13 residues. Per the germline V gene, CDR1 is WSHSY and CDR2 is SAAADI. J lost 10 bases, V lost 3 bases, and 8 bases had no gene match. The CDR3 sequence: CASSDSGQGVAFF. CDR3 DNA: TGCGCCAGCAGTGACTCCGGGCAGGGGGTAGCTTTCTTT.

The chain carries TRBV5-6 and TRBJ2-5; D is unclear. This CDR3 is built from 15 residues. V lost 2 bases and J lost 5, with 16 bases in between. In germline, CDR1 is SGHDT, CDR2 YYEEEE. CDR3 in DNA: TGTGCCAGCAGCTTTTTTCTTACGCCTAGGGAGACCCAGTACTTC. Translating gives CASSFFLTPRETQYF.

The rearrangement links TRBV6-6 to TRBJ2-5, with 7 positions matching TRBD1. After removal of 4 bases from V and 1 base from J, the junction contained 9 bases not matched to a gene. The CDR3 is 16 residues long. Germline V CDR1 and CDR2: MNHNY, SVGAGI (reference sequence). CDR3 DNA: TGTGCCAGCAGTTTAACCCTCGACAGGGTCCAAGAGACCCAGTACTTC. Translating it yields CASSLTLDRVQETQYF.

The count of this clonotype is one. Possible read error: a much larger clone is one base away. The rearrangement links TRBV11-2 to TRBJ2-7, with 13 bases matching TRBD2. The CDR3 runs to 17 residues. Germline V gives CDR1 SGHAT, CDR2 FQNNGV. The chain's CDR3 is CASSDPTSGGPTYGQYF. For the CDR3, the DNA is TGTGCCAGCAGCGACCCGACTAGCGGGGGGCCAACCTACGGGCAGTACTTC.

The rearrangement joins TRBV12-3 or TRBV12-4 to TRBJ1-5; D is perhaps TRBD1 (5 bases). The CDR3 runs to 11 residues. V shed 3 bases and J shed 12 bases, with 9 bases lying between them. This chain's CDR3 is CASSLGGNQHF. The DNA for the CDR3 is TGTGCCAGCAGTTTGGGGGGTAACCAGCATTTT.

The chain employs TRBV20-1 and TRBJ2-7; possibly TRBD2 for D (6 bases). V was clipped by 7 bases and J by 4 bases, with 20 bases between them. The CDR3 length is 14 residues. Germline V gene lookup returns CDR1 DFQATT and CDR2 SNEGSKA (reference sequence). CDR3 nucleotides: TGCAGTGGGAGGGTCCTTCTAGCTGGGTACGAGCAGTACTTC. Translated: CSGRVLLAGYEQYF.

The chain is built from TRBV20-1 and TRBJ1-5; 7 bases align to TRBD1. The CDR3 has 16 amino acids. Germline lookup yields CDR1 DFQATT and CDR2 SNEGSKA (reference sequence). The junction had 10 bases not matched to a gene; V was cut back by 0 bases and J by 5 bases. CDR3 sequence reads: CSARDTRDRNYQPQHF. In nucleotides, the CDR3 is TGCAGTGCTAGAGACACCCGGGACAGAAATTATCAGCCCCAGCATTTT.

This clonotype came up a few times. The CDR3 spells CRKPRSAVGNYGYTF. As DNA, the CDR3 is TGCAGAAAACCTCGTTCGGCAGTAGGAAACTATGGCTACACCTTC. The chain joins TRBV20-1 to TRBJ1-2; D unclear. CDR3 length: 15 amino acids. CDR1 and CDR2 from the germline V gene are DFQATT and SNEGSKA (reference sequence).

Regarding this clonotype: Given a much more abundant clone one base away, this may be a read error. The CDR3 DNA reads as TGCGCCAGCAGCCTCCCTAGTTCCCGGAGCGGGCAGTACTTC. Translated, it gives CASSLPSSRSGQYF. The rearrangement joins TRBV5-1 to TRBJ2-7; D may be TRBD2 (5 bases). Germline values: CDR1 SGHRS, CDR2 YFSETQ. V lost 4 bases, J lost 9 bases, and 20 bases lay in between. The CDR3 runs 14 residues.

This sequence joins TRBV12-3 or TRBV12-4 and TRBJ1-1, with 7 positions matching TRBD1. The V and J ends lost 6 bases and 4 bases, in that order; junction bases with no gene match: 17. This CDR3 has 17 residues. CDR3 coding DNA: TGTGCCAGCAGCTTAATGGGACAGCACCCCGGACGCACTGAAGCTTTCTTT. It translates to CASSLMGQHPGRTEAFF.

This clonotype showed up many times. This rearrangement joins TRBV14 to TRBJ1-3; no definite D call. Trimming took 5 bases from V and 1 from J, leaving 9 bases between them. Per the germline V gene, CDR1 is SGHDN and CDR2 is FVKESK. The CDR3 totals 14 residues. The CDR3 nucleotides read TGTGCCAGCAGCAGGTCAAGATCTGGAAACACCATATATTTT. Encoded protein: CASSRSRSGNTIYF. Complete variable domain (other parts from reference TRBV14 and TRBJ1-3): EAGVTQFPSHSVIEKGQTVTLRCDPISGHDNLYWYRRVMGKEIKFLLHFVKESKQDESGMPNNRFLAERTGGTYSTLKVQPAELEDSGVYFCASSRSRSGNTIYFGEGSWLTVV.

Regarding this clonotype: The junction differs from germline at one of its ends, possibly a read error. The chain uses TRBV10-3 and TRBJ1-5; D might be TRBD1 (5 bases). This CDR3 is 14 amino acids long. The germline V gene has CDR1 ENHRY and CDR2 SYGVKD. The CDR3 nucleotides read TGTGCCATCAGTGAGGCAGGGAGGAATCAGCCTCAGCATTTT. Translating gives CAISEAGRNQPQHF.

This clonotype came up a few times. The rearrangement joins TRBV29-1 to TRBJ2-3; 13 nucleotides agree with TRBD2. Unmatched junction bases numbered 19, after V lost 6 bases and J lost 4 bases. The CDR3 totals 19 residues. Germline loops: CDR1 SQVTM, CDR2 ANQGSEA. The CDR3 DNA sequence: TGCAGCGTGGACGGAACTGACGGGACTAGCGGGGTAGACGCAGATACGCAGTATTTT. Its protein is CSVDGTDGTSGVDADTQYF.

This sequence joins TRBV4-2 and TRBJ2-5; 14 bases align to TRBD2. The CDR3 sequence is 17 residues long. Germline CDR1 LGHNA, CDR2 YNFKEQ. The trim removed 4 bases at V and 4 bases at J, leaving 8 bases unmatched. CDR3 nucleotides: TGTGCCAGCAGCCCCCAGGGGACTAGCGGGAGCGGAGAGACCCAGTACTTC. The encoded protein is CASSPQGTSGSGETQYF.

The chain recombines TRBV18 with TRBJ2-2, with 8 bases fitting TRBD2. Unmatched junction bases numbered 6, after V lost 5 bases and J lost 4 bases. The length of the CDR3 is 15 residues. In germline, CDR1 is KGHSH, CDR2 LQKENI. The CDR3 DNA sequence: TGTGCCAGCTCAACTCAGCGGGAGAGCACCGGGGAGCTGTTTTTT. Translated: CASSTQRESTGELFF.

The sample holds many counts of this clonotype. This chain connects TRBV10-3 to TRBJ1-4, with unresolved D. Germline V lookup: CDR1 ENHRY, CDR2 SYGVKD. Trimming cost V 3 bases and J 7 bases, with 12 bases left between them. The CDR3 is 14 amino acids. The CDR3 here is CAISDYSEGEKLFF. CDR3 bases: TGTGCCATCAGTGACTATAGTGAGGGTGAAAAACTGTTTTTT.

CDR3 loop: CAISDRLATGELFF. Written as DNA, the CDR3 is TGTGCCATCAGTGATCGGCTAGCCACCGGGGAGCTGTTTTTT. The chain recombines TRBV10-3 with TRBJ2-2, with a possible D match to TRBD2 (5 bases). Per germline, CDR1 ENHRY and CDR2 SYGVKD. The CDR3 has 14 amino acids. Between the trimmed V and J ends, which lost 3 bases and 4 bases, there was a span of 9 bases.

This clonotype was observed many times. The genes are TRBV7-9 and TRBJ2-7; the match to TRBD2 covers 10 bases. This CDR3 contains 17 residues. Germline lookup yields CDR1 SEHNR and CDR2 FQNEAQ (reference sequence). V shed 3 bases, J shed 1 base, and the junction held 9 bases outside the gene matches. DNA of the CDR3: TGTGCCAGCAGCTTGCGATGGGGGACTAGCGATTCCTACGAGCAGTACTTC. Translation gives CASSLRWGTSDSYEQYF.

This clonotype showed up just a few times. This chain uses TRBV19 with TRBJ2-2; 8 bases align to TRBD1. This CDR3 region has 16 residues. After removal of 4 bases from V and 4 bases from J, the junction contained 8 bases not matched to a gene. Germline V gene lookup returns CDR1 LNHDA and CDR2 SQIVND (reference sequence). The CDR3 here is CASSKLRGRGTGELFF. The CDR3, as DNA: TGTGCCAGTAGTAAACTCAGGGGGCGAGGCACCGGGGAGCTGTTTTTT.

This clonotype came up many times. This sequence joins TRBV29-1 and TRBJ2-2; the D is unclear. The germline V and J ends were trimmed by 3 bases and 2 bases, with 4 bases remaining between them. CDR1 is SQVTM and CDR2 is ANQGSEA in the germline V gene. The CDR3 is 12 amino acids. CDR3 in DNA: TGCAGCGTTGACCCTAACACCGGGGAGCTGTTTTTT. Its protein is CSVDPNTGELFF.